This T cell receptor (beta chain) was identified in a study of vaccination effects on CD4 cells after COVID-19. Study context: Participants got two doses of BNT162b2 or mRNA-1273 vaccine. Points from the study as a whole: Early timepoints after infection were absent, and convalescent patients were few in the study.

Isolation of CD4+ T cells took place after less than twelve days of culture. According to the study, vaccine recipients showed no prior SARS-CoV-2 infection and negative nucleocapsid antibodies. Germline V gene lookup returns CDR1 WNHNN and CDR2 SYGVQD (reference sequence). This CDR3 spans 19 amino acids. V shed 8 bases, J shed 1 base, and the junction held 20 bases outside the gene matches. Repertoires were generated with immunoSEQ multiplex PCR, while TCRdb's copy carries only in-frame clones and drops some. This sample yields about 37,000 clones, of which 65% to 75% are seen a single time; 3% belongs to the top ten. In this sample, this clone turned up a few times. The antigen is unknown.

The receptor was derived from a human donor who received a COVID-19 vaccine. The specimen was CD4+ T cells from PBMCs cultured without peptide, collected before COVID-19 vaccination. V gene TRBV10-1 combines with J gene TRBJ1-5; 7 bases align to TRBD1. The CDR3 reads CASRRTGEGRNMSNQPQHF. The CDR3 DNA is TGCGCCAGCCGCCGAACAGGGGAGGGACGGAATATGAGCAATCAGCCCCAGCATTTT.